The T cell receptor beta chain described here comes from a study of chemoradiotherapy in HPV16-positive cancers. Study-wide context: A couple of HPV16-positive patients' cells yielded candidate HPV-specific clones and common motifs.

The CDR3 covers 15 residues. The V gene lost 6 bases and the J gene lost 0 bases, with 15 bases spanning the gap. Germline CDR1 is MNHNY and CDR2 is SVGAGI (reference sequence). Findings and limits, study-wide: During treatment, candidate HPV-specific clones and E7-related motifs expanded in tumor. Better recurrence-free survival went with HPV-responsive T-cell expansion in HPV16-positive patients.

This clone was observed a single time. Its antigen is not identified. The data were produced by immunoSEQ multiplex PCR, yet TCRdb's version contains in-frame clones alone and is incomplete. The profile shows about 8,700 clones, less than 85% of them singletons. The sample was taken from a patient who underwent chemoradiotherapy. The clonotype originates from a human donor with HPV-associated anogenital cancer. The rearrangement uses TRBV6-6 and TRBJ2-7, with a possible D match to TRBD2 (5 bases). The CDR3 DNA is TGTGCCAGCAGCCAAACGCCGACTATCTCCTACGAGCAGTACTTC. Its protein product is CASSQTPTISYEQYF.